This TCR beta chain was retrieved from a study of blood T cells in healthy people across ages. Using a J-beta primer mix together with a sample-barcoded 5' primer, a second PCR was run for about 6 to 12 cycles. Using its own MiXCR run on the 5' RACE reads, TCRdb lists one record per CDR3 protein. The data show roughly 700,000 distinct CDR3 sequences, more than 20% seen once. Germline V gene sequence: CDR1 SQVTM, CDR2 ANQGSEA. The V gene lost 7 bases and the J gene lost 4 bases, with 11 bases spanning the gap. The length of the CDR3 is 11 residues. This sample also belongs to another study, concerning T cells of mothers and their children.

Sequences were obtained from blood. The rearrangement links TRBV29-1 to TRBJ2-7, with TRBD2 as a possible D gene (5 bases). The TCR comes from a boy aged 5-17 years in good health. The CDR3 DNA sequence: TGCAGCGCCGAAGCGGCGTACGAGCAGTACTTC. It codes for CSAEAAYEQYF.